What follows is one TCR beta chain and its context. This sample was taken from a study of blood T cell repertoires in COVID-19. The assay was immunoSEQ multiplex PCR, and TCRdb's table has in-frame clones only and misses some. The sample has roughly 410,000 clones, more than 80% seen once. Source material: peripheral blood. The source of this sequence is a man between 40 and 49 years old with acute or convalescent COVID-19.

The CDR3: CSVDGGGVGYTF. The DNA for the CDR3 is TGCAGCGTTGATGGGGGGGGCGTAGGCTACACCTTC. The chain is built from TRBV29-1 and TRBJ1-2, with D perhaps TRBD1 (6 bases). This CDR3 region has 12 residues. Germline V gene lookup returns CDR1 SQVTM and CDR2 ANQGSEA. The V and J ends lost 3 bases and 8 bases respectively, with 13 bases between them.